This T cell receptor beta chain was identified in a study of blood T cell repertoires in COVID-19. V was shortened by 0 bases and J by 1 base, with 4 bases between the two germline ends. There are 14 residues in the CDR3. Germline loops: CDR1 MNHEY, CDR2 SVGEGT. All enrollees were roughly 18 to 90 years old and from fewer than 30 US areas. Grouping used clinical history reported by participants in a survey and questionnaire. As processed by the authors: How many nucleated cells were present was estimated from reference gene primer amplification. Here immunoSEQ multiplex PCR was the method, and the copy in TCRdb shows in-frame clones only, minus some. The D gene and trimming were derived from the DNA, and the V and J assignments and clone size from that table. The table has 160,000 or so clones, around 84% seen once.

The TCR sequence derives from a man in his forties or fifties who had recovered from COVID-19. The chain is built from TRBV6-2 or TRBV6-3 and TRBJ1-5; D is uncertain. Sequencing used PBMCs or T cells enriched from blood (not recorded which). This CDR3 is CASSYSLSNQPQHF. The CDR3, as DNA: TGTGCCAGCAGTTACTCTCTCAGCAATCAGCCCCAGCATTTT.